These T cell receptor beta chains were read from a single sample in a study of blood T cell repertoires in COVID-19. Profiling relied on immunoSEQ multiplex PCR, and the TCRdb table lists in-frame clones only, not all of them. The sample has 120,000 or so clones, about 74% seen once; the top ten hold less than 6.5%. Source material: peripheral blood. The receptors were gathered from a man aged 60-69 years with acute or convalescent COVID-19. Both conserved end residues are part of each CDR3. The D gene is left open where the match is weak. Clone size, where shown, is once, few, many, or a class for clones that have expanded.

NA | TRBJ2-2 | TRBV9 | NA | CASPSAGTNTGELFF | TGTGCCAGCCCATCGGCGGGTACGAACACCGGGGAGCTGTTTTTT
NA | TRBJ2-5 | TRBV7-2 | NA | CASSLGRGAQETQYF | TGTGCCAGCAGCTTGGGCCGGGGAGCTCAAGAGACCCAGTACTTC
NA | TRBJ2-2 | TRBV9 | NA | CASSARTNTGELFF | TGTGCCAGCAGCGCAAGGACTAACACCGGGGAGCTGTTTTTT
TRBD1 | TRBJ1-1 | TRBV7-9 | NA | CASSFGPTGENTEAFF | TGTGCCAGCAGCTTCGGACCGACAGGGGAGAACACTGAAGCTTTCTTT
NA | TRBJ1-6 | TRBV5-1 | NA | CASSPVMNSNSPLHF | TGCGCCAGCAGCCCCGTGATGAATAGCAATTCACCCCTCCACTTT
NA | TRBJ2-1 | TRBV10-3 | few | CAISAGKSSYNEQFF | TGTGCCATCAGTGCAGGGAAGAGCTCCTACAATGAGCAGTTCTTC
NA | TRBJ1-4 | TRBV2 | NA | CASWRGLANEKLFF | TGTGCCAGCTGGCGGGGACTTGCTAATGAAAAACTGTTTTTT
NA | TRBJ2-7 | TRBV29-1 | NA | CSVGSPSNSYEQYF | TGCAGCGTTGGAAGCCCAAGTAACTCCTACGAGCAGTACTTC
NA | TRBJ1-1 | TRBV27 | NA | CASRTSWVMNTEAFF | TGTGCCAGCAGGACATCCTGGGTCATGAACACTGAAGCTTTCTTT
NA | TRBJ1-2 | TRBV19 | NA | CASSSRGYGYTF | TGTGCCAGTAGTAGCCGAGGCTATGGCTACACCTTC
NA | TRBJ2-1 | TRBV2 | NA | CASSAGGHNEQFF | TGTGCCAGCAGTGCAGGGGGGCACAATGAGCAGTTCTTC
NA | TRBJ1-5 | TRBV5-4 | few | CASSLDQTGAGDQPQHF | TGTGCCAGCAGCTTGGACCAAACAGGAGCGGGGGATCAGCCCCAGCATTTT
NA | TRBJ1-2 | TRBV14 | NA | CASSPGQYYGYTF | TGTGCCAGCAGCCCGGGACAATACTATGGCTACACCTTC
NA | TRBJ1-5 | TRBV4-1 | NA | CASSQEQTRNQPQHF | TGCGCCAGCAGCCAGGAACAGACCCGCAATCAGCCCCAGCATTTT
TRBD1 | TRBJ1-1 | TRBV6-1 | NA | CASSEPGQGLSTEAFF | TGTGCCAGCAGTGAGCCAGGACAGGGGCTGAGCACTGAAGCTTTCTTT
TRBD1 | TRBJ1-2 | TRBV7-2 | NA | CASSLGTGVNYGYTF | TGTGCCAGCAGCTTAGGGACAGGGGTAAACTATGGCTACACCTTC
TRBD2 | TRBJ2-3 | TRBV7-9 | once | CASSLGISREADTQYF | TGTGCCAGCAGCTTGGGGATTTCACGGGAGGCAGATACGCAGTATTTT
TRBD2 | TRBJ2-5 | TRBV9 | NA | CASSVGGLAGGRRETQYF | TGTGCCAGCAGCGTAGGGGGACTAGCGGGAGGAAGGAGGGAGACCCAGTACTTC
NA | TRBJ1-2 | TRBV19 | NA | CASSLPGDYGYTF | TGTGCCAGTAGTCTCCCAGGGGACTATGGCTACACCTTC
NA | TRBJ1-1 | TRBV19 | few | CASSRPRGSLPTEAFF | TGTGCCAGTAGTCGCCCTAGGGGCAGTCTACCCACTGAAGCTTTCTTT
TRBD1 | TRBJ1-6 | TRBV30 | once | CAWTLPLTGDNSPLHF | TGTGCCTGGACCTTGCCTTTGACAGGGGATAATTCACCCCTCCACTTT
TRBD1 | TRBJ1-4 | TRBV7-8 | once | CASRDRGQGEKLFF | TGTGCCAGCAGAGATAGGGGACAGGGTGAAAAACTGTTTTTT
NA | TRBJ2-1 | TRBV27 | NA | CASSWDTSYNEQFF | TGTGCCAGCAGTTGGGACACCTCCTACAATGAGCAGTTCTTC
TRBD2 | TRBJ2-1 | TRBV24-1 | NA | CATSDWTSGGSDTYNEQFF | TGTGCCACCAGTGATTGGACTAGCGGGGGAAGTGACACCTACAATGAGCAGTTCTTC
TRBD2 | TRBJ2-3 | TRBV7-9 | few | CASSLAGTSLAGGQYF | TGTGCCAGCAGCTTAGCCGGGACTAGCCTAGCAGGGGGGCAGTATTTT
TRBD1 | TRBJ1-4 | TRBV19 | NA | CASRRTGRGTFATNEKLFF | TGTGCCAGTAGAAGGACAGGCAGAGGGACATTTGCAACTAATGAAAAACTGTTTTTT
TRBD1 | TRBJ1-1 | TRBV7-3 | NA | CASSSNTGGVTEAFF | TGTGCCAGCAGCTCGAATACAGGGGGAGTCACTGAAGCTTTCTTT
NA | TRBJ2-3 | TRBV5-6 | NA | CASSSRDTDTQYF | TGTGCCAGCAGCTCGCGGGACACAGATACGCAGTATTTT
TRBD2 | TRBJ2-1 | TRBV5-1 | NA | CASSLEPAGNNEQFF | TGCGCCAGCAGCTTGGAGCCAGCGGGGAACAATGAGCAGTTCTTC
NA | TRBJ2-3 | TRBV7-6 | NA | CASSLAGLTDTQYF | TGTGCCAGCAGCTTAGCGGGACTCACAGATACGCAGTATTTT
TRBD1 | TRBJ1-1 | TRBV6-6 | NA | CASRVTRDRGLPAFF | TGTGCCAGCAGGGTGACTCGGGACAGGGGGCTTCCAGCTTTCTTT
TRBD2 | TRBJ2-5 | TRBV5-1 | few | CASRPHSSGGTETQYF | TGCGCCAGCAGGCCTCATTCTAGCGGGGGGACTGAGACCCAGTACTTC
NA | TRBJ2-3 | TRBV4-1 | NA | CASSQDWMRDSTDTQYF | TGCGCCAGCAGCCAAGATTGGATGAGGGATAGCACAGATACGCAGTATTTT
NA | TRBJ1-2 | TRBV13 | NA | CASSLGDHRVEGYTF | TGTGCCAGCAGCTTAGGGGATCACAGGGTTGAGGGCTACACCTTC
TRBD1 | TRBJ1-2 | TRBV7-6 | few | CASSLGTGAADGYTF | TGTGCCAGCAGCTTAGGTACAGGGGCAGCGGATGGCTACACCTTC
TRBD2 | TRBJ2-5 | TRBV9 | NA | CASSGRNRGGPQETQYF | TGTGCCAGCAGCGGGAGGAATCGCGGGGGGCCCCAAGAGACCCAGTACTTC
NA | TRBJ1-5 | TRBV2 | NA | CASSQGNSNQPQHF | TGTGCCAGCAGCCAGGGAAATAGCAATCAGCCCCAGCATTTT
NA | TRBJ2-1 | TRBV24-1 | NA | CATSDPLGGVNEQFF | TGTGCCACCAGTGATCCCCTAGGGGGAGTCAATGAGCAGTTCTTC
TRBD1 | TRBJ1-5 | TRBV19 | NA | CASSMTGGNQPQHF | TGTGCCAGTAGTATGACAGGGGGCAATCAGCCCCAGCATTTT
TRBD1 | TRBJ2-3 | TRBV7-7 | few | CASSSTGAPTDTQYF | TGTGCCAGCAGCTCGACAGGGGCACCCACAGATACGCAGTATTTT
NA | TRBJ1-2 | TRBV18 | NA | CASSRDGLNYGYTF | TGTGCCAGCTCAAGAGACGGGTTAAACTATGGCTACACCTTC
TRBD2 | TRBJ2-1 | TRBV4-2 | NA | CASSQVYAGLEVHEQFF | TGTGCCAGCAGCCAAGTTTATGCGGGACTAGAAGTACATGAGCAGTTCTTC
TRBD2 | TRBJ2-2 | TRBV24-1 | NA | CATSESGLAGGNTGELFF | TGTGCCACCAGTGAATCGGGACTAGCGGGGGGGAACACCGGGGAGCTGTTTTTT
NA | TRBJ2-3 | TRBV5-6 | many | CASSLMVRSTDTQYF | TGTGCCAGCAGCTTGATGGTGAGAAGCACAGATACGCAGTATTTT
NA | TRBJ1-3 | TRBV19 | NA | CASRRTVASGNTIYF | TGTGCCAGTAGGAGGACAGTTGCCTCTGGAAACACCATATATTTT
TRBD1 | TRBJ2-7 | TRBV10-3 | NA | CAISPLTGQGYEQYF | TGTGCCATCAGTCCTCTCACGGGACAGGGGTACGAGCAGTACTTC
TRBD1 | TRBJ1-3 | TRBV19 | NA | CASSATNRGTGNTIYF | TGTGCCAGTAGTGCTACCAACAGGGGAACTGGTAACACCATATATTTT